This T cell receptor (beta chain) was identified in a study of cytomegalovirus exposure and HLA in healthy donors. Everyone who donated was a healthy bone marrow donor. Broader study findings: The authors reported that TCR beta sequences could predict HLA-A and HLA-B alleles. These predictions were accurate for most subjects in the first cohort.

13 Jbeta primers and 60 Vbeta primers were used for the PCR. Libraries were prepared by immunoSEQ multiplex PCR; TCRdb keeps only in-frame clonotypes and omits some of them. This sample has some 190,000 clones; 65% to 85% occur once, and the top ten carry around 1.4%. Of note for this clone: The antigen is not known.

Sequenced: PBMCs. The TCR sequence derives from a girl aged 10 to 17 in good health and CMV-seropositive.

CDR3 in DNA: TGTGCCAGCAGTTTAGTGGGAGGACAGGTCATTCCCTACGAGCAGTACTTC. It encodes CASSLVGGQVIPYEQYF. The chain couples TRBV27 to TRBJ2-7, with D perhaps TRBD1 (7 bases). Germline V CDR1 and CDR2: MNHEY, SMNVEV (reference sequence). Deletions cut 2 bases from V and 2 bases from J, with 19 bases between. The CDR3 is 17 amino acids.